This T cell receptor (beta chain) was found in a study of cytomegalovirus exposure and HLA in healthy donors. Findings of the study overall: The later analysis indicated that the majority of CMV-associated TCR beta chains appeared HLA-restricted.

This clone turned up a few times. Its antigen is undetermined. Trimming removed 0 bases from V and 1 base from J; junction bases left unmatched: 0. Germline CDR1 and CDR2: MGHRA and YSYEKL. The CDR3 has 15 amino acids. The PCR made use of 60 Vbeta and 13 Jbeta primers. Measured with immunoSEQ multiplex PCR; TCRdb has only the in-frame clones, and not every one. This sample has more than 100,000 clones; less than 90% occur once, and the top ten carry 1.5%. This chain uses TRBV4-1 with TRBJ2-5; 9 bases align to TRBD2. The material sequenced was PBMCs. The sequence came from a man aged 40-55 years in good health and CMV-seronegative. In nucleotides, the CDR3 is TGCGCCAGCAGCCAAGAGCGGGGGGGCCAAGAGACCCAGTACTTC. Its protein product is CASSQERGGQETQYF.